This T cell receptor (beta chain) was retrieved from a study of blood T cell repertoires in COVID-19. Study summary: There were acute and convalescent COVID-19 samples, and they came from the United States, Italy and Spain. PBMCs, B-cell-depleted T cells, or T cells were the source of the cDNA or gDNA that made up the material.

As originally analysed: Estimation of nucleated cell counts was performed using reference gene primer amplification. Only in-frame clones appear in the TCRdb table, and some are missing; sequencing was by immunoSEQ multiplex PCR. V, J and clone size are those of that table, while D and trimming were read from the DNA. The sample lists 40,000 or so clones, 70% to 85% occurring once. V was trimmed by 5 bases and J by 9 bases, leaving 14 bases between them. CDR3 length: 13 amino acids. Germline V gene data show CDR1 as SGHTA and CDR2 as FQGNSA. Sequenced input: peripheral blood. This chain connects TRBV7-2 to TRBJ2-1, with D perhaps TRBD1 (5 bases). This sequence originates from a human donor in a cohort sampled during active COVID-19. In nucleotides, the CDR3 is TGTGCCAGCAGCGTACAGTTTCAGGGTGAGCAGTTCTTC. Translated, it gives CASSVQFQGEQFF.